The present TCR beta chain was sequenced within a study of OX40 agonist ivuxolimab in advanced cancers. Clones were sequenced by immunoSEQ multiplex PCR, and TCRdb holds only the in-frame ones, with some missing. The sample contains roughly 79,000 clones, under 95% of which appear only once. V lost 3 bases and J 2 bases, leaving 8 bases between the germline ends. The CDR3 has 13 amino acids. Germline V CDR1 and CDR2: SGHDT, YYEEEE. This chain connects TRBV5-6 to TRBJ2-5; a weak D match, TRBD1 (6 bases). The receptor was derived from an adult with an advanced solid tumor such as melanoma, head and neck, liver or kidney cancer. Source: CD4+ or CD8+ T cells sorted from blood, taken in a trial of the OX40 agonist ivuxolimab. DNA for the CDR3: TGTGCCAGCAGCTACGGACAGCAAGAGACCCAGTACTTC. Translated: CASSYGQQETQYF.